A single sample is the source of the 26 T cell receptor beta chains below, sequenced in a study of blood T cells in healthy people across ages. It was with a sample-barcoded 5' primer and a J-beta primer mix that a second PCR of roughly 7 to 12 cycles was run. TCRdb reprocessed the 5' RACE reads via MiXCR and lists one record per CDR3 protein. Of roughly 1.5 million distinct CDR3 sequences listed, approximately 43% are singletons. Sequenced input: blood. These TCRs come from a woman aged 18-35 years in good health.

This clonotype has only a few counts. CDR3 region: CASSLAGRSNQPQHF. In DNA form, the CDR3 reads TGTGCCAGCAGCTTAGCGGGCAGGAGCAATCAGCCCCAGCATTTT. J is TRBJ1-5 and V is TRBV5-5; no clear D gene. Germline CDR1 is SGHKS and CDR2 is YYEKEE (reference sequence). CDR3 length: 15 amino acids. The V end was cut by 2 bases, the J end by 1 base, with 10 bases between.

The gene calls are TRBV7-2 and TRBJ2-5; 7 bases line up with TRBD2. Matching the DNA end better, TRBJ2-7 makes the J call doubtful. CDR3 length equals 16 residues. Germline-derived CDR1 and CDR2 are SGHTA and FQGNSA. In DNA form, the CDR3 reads TGTGCCAGCAGCCAATTCGAGGGAGGGGCTGGGTACGAGCAGTACTTC. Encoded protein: CASSQFEGGAGYEQYF.

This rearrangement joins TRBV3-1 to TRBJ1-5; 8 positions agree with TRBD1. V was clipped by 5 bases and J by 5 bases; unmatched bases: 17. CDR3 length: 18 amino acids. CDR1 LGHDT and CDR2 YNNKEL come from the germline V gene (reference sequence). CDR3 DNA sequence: TGTGCCAGCAGCTCAGGGGGACAGGCAACCCCTGGGGATCAGCCCCAGCATTTT. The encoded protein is CASSSGGQATPGDQPQHF.

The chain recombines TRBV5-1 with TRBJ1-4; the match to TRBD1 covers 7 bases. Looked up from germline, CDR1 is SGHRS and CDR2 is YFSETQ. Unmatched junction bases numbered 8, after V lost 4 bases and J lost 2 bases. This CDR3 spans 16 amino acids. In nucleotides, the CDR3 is TGCGCCAGCAGCCGTTGGACAGGTGGCACTAATGAAAAACTGTTTTTT. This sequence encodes CASSRWTGGTNEKLFF.

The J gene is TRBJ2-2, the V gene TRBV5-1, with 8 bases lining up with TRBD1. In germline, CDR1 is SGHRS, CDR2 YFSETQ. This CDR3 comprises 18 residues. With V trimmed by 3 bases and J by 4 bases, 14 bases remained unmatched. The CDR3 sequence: CASSYQISDRVSTGELFF. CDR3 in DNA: TGCGCCAGCAGCTACCAGATCTCGGACAGGGTCTCCACCGGGGAGCTGTTTTTT.

The CDR3 here is CASSLEGPQHF. CDR3 nucleotide sequence: TGTGCCAGCAGCTTGGAGGGGCCCCAGCATTTT. The chain recombines TRBV7-9 with TRBJ1-5; D is unresolved. Germline V gene data show CDR1 as SEHNR and CDR2 as FQNEAQ (reference sequence). This CDR3 has 11 amino acids. With 3 bases removed from V and 9 bases from J, the gap between germline ends came to 6 bases.

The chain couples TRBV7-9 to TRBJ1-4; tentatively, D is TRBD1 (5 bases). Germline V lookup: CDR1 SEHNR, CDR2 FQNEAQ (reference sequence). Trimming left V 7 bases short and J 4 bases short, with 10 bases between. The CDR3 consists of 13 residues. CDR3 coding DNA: TGTGCCAGCACCCGGGGGGTTAATGAAAAACTGTTTTTT. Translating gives CASTRGVNEKLFF.

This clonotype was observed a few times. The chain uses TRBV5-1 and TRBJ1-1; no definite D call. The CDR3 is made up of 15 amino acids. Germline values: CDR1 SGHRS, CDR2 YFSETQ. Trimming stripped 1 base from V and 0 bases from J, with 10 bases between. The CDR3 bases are TGCGCCAGCAGCTTGATTGGGCAGTTGAACACTGAAGCTTTCTTT. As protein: CASSLIGQLNTEAFF.

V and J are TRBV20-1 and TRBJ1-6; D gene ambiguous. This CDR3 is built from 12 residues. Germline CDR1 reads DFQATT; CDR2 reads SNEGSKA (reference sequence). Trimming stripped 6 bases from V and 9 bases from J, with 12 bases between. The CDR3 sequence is CSAPSDGSPLHF. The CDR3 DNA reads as TGCAGTGCGCCTTCGGACGGTTCACCCCTCCACTTT.

CDR3 protein: CASSLGQALSSYTDTQYF. DNA of the CDR3: TGTGCCAGCAGTCTGGGACAGGCCTTATCGTCTTACACAGATACGCAGTATTTT. V gene TRBV12-3 or TRBV12-4 combines with J gene TRBJ2-3; the match to TRBD1 covers 8 bases. CDR3 length: 18 residues. V lost 5 bases to trimming and J lost 2 bases; unmatched junction nucleotides: 15.

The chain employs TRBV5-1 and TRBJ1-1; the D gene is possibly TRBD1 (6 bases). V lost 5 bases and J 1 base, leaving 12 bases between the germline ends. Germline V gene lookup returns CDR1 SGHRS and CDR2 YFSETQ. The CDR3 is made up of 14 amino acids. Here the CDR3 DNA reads TGCGCCAGCAGAACACAGGGCCAGAACACTGAAGCTTTCTTT. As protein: CASRTQGQNTEAFF.

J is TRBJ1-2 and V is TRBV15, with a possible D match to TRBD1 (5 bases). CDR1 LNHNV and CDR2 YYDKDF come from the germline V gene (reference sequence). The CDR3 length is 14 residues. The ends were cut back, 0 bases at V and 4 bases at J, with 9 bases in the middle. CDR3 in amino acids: CATSRDKGPYGYTF. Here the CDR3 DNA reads TGTGCCACCAGCAGAGATAAGGGGCCCTATGGCTACACCTTC.

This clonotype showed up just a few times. CDR3 DNA sequence: TGCAGCGAGGCTGAGGGACCGAATCAGCCCCAGCATTTT. Amino acid sequence: CSEAEGPNQPQHF. The chain combines TRBV29-1 with TRBJ1-5; a weak D match, TRBD1 (5 bases). The CDR3 runs 13 residues. V was cut by 7 bases and J by 4 bases, with 14 bases left in between. Germline assignment: CDR1 SQVTM and CDR2 ANQGSEA.

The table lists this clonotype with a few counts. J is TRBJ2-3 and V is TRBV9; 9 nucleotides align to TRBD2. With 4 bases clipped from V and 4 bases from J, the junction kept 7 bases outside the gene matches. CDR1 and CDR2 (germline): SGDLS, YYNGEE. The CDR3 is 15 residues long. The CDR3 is CASSPQREVPDTQYF. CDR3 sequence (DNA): TGTGCCAGCAGCCCCCAGCGGGAGGTACCAGATACGCAGTATTTT. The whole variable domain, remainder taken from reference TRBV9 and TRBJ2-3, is DSGVTQTPKHLITATGQRVTLRCSPRSGDLSVYWYQQSLDQGLQFLIQYYNGEERAKGNILERFSAQQFPDLHSELNLSSLELGDSALYFCASSPQREVPDTQYFGPGTRLTVL.

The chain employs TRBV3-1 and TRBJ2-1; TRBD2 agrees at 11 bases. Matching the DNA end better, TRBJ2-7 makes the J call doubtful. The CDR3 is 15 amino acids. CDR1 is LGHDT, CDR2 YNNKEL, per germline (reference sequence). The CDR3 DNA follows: TGTGCCAGCAGCCAACTAGCGGGAGGTTCCAATGAGCAGTACTTC. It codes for CASSQLAGGSNEQYF.

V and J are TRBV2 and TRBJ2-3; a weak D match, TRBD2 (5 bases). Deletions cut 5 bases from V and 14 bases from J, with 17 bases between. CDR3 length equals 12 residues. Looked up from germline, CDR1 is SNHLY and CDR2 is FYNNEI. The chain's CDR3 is CASSSDGKHMYF. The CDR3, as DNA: TGTGCCAGCAGTTCGGACGGGAAACACATGTATTTT.

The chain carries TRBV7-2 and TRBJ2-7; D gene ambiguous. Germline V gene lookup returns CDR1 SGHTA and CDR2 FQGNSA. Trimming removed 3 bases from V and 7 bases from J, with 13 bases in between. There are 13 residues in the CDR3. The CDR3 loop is CASSLKPRWEQYF. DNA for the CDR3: TGTGCCAGCAGCTTGAAGCCCAGGTGGGAGCAGTACTTC.

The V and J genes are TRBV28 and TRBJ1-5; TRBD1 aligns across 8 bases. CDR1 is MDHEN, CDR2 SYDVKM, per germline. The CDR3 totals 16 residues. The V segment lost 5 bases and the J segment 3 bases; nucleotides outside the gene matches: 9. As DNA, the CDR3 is TGTGCCAGCAGTCCCGGACAGGGATCATACAATCAGCCCCAGCATTTT. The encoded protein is CASSPGQGSYNQPQHF.

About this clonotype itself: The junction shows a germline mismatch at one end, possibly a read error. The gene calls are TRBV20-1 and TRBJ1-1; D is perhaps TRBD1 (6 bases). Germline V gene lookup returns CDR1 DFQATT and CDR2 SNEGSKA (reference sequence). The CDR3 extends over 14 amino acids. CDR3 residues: CRALVRGKNAEAFF. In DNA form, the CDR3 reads TGCAGGGCGCTGGTGAGGGGGAAGAACGCTGAAGCTTTCTTT.

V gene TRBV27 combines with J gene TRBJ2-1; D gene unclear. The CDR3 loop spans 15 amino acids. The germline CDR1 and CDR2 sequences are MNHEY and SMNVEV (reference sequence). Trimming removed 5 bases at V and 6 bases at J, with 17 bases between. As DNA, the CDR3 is TGTGCCAGCAGTCCGCTCCGTTCTGGTAGCAATGAGCAGTTCTTC. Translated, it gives CASSPLRSGSNEQFF.

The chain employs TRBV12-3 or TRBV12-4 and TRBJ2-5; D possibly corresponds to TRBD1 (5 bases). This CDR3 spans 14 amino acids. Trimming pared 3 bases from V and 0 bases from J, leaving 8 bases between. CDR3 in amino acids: CASSFETDQETQYF. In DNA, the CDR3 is TGTGCCAGCAGTTTCGAGACAGACCAAGAGACCCAGTACTTC.

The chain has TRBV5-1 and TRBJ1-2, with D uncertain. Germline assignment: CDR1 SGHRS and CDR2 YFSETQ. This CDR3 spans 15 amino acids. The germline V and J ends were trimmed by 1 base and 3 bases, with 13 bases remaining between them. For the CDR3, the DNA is TGCGCCAGCAGCTTGCGGCAGCCCACGGACTATGGCTACACCTTC. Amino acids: CASSLRQPTDYGYTF.

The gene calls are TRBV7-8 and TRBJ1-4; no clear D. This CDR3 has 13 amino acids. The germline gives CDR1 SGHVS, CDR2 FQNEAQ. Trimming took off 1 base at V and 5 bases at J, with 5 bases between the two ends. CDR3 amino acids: CASSLDRNEKLFF. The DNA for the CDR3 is TGTGCCAGCAGCTTAGACCGGAATGAAAAACTGTTTTTT.

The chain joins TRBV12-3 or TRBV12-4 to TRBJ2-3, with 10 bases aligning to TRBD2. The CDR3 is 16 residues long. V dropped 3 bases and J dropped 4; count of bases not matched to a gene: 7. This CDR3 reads CASSFGASGRADTQYF. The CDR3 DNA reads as TGTGCCAGCAGTTTTGGGGCTAGCGGGAGAGCAGATACGCAGTATTTT.

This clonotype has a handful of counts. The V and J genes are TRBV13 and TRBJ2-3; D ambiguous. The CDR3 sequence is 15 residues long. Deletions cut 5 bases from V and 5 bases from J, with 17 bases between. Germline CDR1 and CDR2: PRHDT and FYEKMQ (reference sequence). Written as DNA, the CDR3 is TGTGCCAGCAGCACCCCGAAGGTTTCGAAAGATACGCAGTATTTT. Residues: CASSTPKVSKDTQYF.

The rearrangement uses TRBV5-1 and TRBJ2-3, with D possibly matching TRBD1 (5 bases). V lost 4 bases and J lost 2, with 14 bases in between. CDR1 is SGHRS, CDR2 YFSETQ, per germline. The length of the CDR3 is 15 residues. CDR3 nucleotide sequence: TGCGCCAGCAGCCCGCAGGGTTTAACCACAGATACGCAGTATTTT. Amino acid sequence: CASSPQGLTTDTQYF.